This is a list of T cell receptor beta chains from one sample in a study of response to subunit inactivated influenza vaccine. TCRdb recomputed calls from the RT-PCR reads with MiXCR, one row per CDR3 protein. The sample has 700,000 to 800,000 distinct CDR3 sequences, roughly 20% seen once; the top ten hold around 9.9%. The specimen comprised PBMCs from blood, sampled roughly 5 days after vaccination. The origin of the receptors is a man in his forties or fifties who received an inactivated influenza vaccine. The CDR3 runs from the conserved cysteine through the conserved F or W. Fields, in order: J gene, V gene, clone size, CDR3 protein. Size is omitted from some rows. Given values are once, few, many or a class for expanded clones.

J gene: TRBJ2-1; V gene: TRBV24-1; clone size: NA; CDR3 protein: CATSDLGRGEQFF
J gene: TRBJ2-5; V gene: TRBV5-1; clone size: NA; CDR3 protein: CASSLGALAGQETQYF
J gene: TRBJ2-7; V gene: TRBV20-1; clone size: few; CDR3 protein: CSASDAGLAGVEQYF
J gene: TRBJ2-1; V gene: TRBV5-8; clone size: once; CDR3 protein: CASSLVLSGTGDEQFF
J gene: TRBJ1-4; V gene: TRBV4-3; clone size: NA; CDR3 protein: CASSQDVATNEKLFF
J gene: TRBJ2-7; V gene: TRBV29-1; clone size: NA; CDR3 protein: CSVVIDRGYEQYF
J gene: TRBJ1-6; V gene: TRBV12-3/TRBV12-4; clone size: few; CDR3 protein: CASSLHTTGLSPLHF
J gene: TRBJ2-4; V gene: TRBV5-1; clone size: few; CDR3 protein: CASSYAGGRENIQYF
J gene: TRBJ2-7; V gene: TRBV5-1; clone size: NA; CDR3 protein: CASSPGSQFYEQYF
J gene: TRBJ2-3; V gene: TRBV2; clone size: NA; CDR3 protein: CASRRSGGDTDTQYF
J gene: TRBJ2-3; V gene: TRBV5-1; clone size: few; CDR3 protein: CASSYAGTSLSTDTQYF
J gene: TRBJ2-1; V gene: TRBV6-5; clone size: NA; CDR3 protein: CASSYGDQLYNEQFF
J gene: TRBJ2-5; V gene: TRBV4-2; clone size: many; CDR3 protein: CASADREVTQYF
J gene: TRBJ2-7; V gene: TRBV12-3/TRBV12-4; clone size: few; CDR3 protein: CAAANEQYF
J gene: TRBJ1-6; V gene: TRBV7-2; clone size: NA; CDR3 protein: CASSLGLRTGGTPLHF
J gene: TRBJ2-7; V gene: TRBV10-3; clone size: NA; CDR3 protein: CAIVRDGGYEQYF
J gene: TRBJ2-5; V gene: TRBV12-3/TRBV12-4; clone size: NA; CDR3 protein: CASSRRAGGLETQYF
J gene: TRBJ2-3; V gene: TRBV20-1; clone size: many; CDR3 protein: CSATDPVVTDTQYF
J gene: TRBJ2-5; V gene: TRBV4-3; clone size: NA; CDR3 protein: CASSRMGLAGGWQETQYF
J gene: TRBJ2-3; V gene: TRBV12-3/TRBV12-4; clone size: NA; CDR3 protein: CASSFSRGETDTQYF
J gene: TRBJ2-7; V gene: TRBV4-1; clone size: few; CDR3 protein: CASSQGQGVDEQYF
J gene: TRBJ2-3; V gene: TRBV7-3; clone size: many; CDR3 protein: CASSSISTDTQYF
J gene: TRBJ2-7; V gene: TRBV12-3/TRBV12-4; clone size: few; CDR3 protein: CASSLQSRISYEQYF
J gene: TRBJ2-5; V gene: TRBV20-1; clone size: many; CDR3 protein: CSARDGESATWETQYF
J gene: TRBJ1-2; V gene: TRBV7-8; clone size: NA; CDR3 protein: CASSRGSYGYTF
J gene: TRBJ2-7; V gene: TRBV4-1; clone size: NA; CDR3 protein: CASSQGGAFPYEQYF
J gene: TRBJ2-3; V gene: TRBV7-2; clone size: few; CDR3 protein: CASSPLAGAITDTQYF
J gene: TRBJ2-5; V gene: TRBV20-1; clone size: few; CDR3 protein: CSARSGGPAIGTQYF
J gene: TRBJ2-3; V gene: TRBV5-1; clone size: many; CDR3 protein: CASSTGQGSDTQYF
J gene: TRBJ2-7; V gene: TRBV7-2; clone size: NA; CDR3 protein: CASSSARGGYEQYF
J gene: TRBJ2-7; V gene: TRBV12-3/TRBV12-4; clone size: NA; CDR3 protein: CASSLDRDRFVGEQYF
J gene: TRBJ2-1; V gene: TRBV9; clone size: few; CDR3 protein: CASSLPERDNEQFF
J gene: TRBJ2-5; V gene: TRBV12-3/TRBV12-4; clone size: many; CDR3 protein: CASSIVETQYF
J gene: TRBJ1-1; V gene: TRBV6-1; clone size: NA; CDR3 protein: CASSRRSGTEAFF
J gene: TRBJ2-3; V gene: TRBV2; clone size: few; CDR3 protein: CASKTGTGAQYTQYF